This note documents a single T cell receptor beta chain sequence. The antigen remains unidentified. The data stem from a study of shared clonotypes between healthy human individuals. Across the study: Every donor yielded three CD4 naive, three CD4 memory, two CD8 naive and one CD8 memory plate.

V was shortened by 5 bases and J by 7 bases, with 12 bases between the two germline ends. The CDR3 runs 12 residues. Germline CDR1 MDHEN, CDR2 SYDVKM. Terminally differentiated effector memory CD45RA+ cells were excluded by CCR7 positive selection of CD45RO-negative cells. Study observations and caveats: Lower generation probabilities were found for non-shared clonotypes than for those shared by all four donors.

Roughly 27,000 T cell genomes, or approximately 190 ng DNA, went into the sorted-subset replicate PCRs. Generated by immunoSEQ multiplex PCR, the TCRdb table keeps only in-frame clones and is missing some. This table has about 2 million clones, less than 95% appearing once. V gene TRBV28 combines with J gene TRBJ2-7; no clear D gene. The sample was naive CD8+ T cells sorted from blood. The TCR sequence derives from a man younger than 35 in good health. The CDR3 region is CASSQPGREQYF. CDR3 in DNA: TGTGCCAGCAGTCAACCAGGACGGGAGCAGTACTTC.